One T cell receptor beta chain is described in this entry. What it binds is not known. V was clipped by 4 bases and J by 4 bases; unmatched bases: 12. The CDR3 sequence is 16 residues long. The germline CDR1 and CDR2 sequences are SGHRS and YFSETQ. The data belong to a study of shared clonotypes between healthy human individuals. General study points: Although depth was large, rarefaction showed that sequencing of the sorted subsets was incomplete.

Splitting of each subset's genomic DNA was done evenly across several immunoSEQ plates. This table comes from immunoSEQ multiplex PCR, and its TCRdb copy is limited to in-frame clones, with some not included. Among roughly 2 million clones, over 85% were seen once, and the ten largest hold 0.1% to 0.15%. Sequencing was performed on naive CD4+ T cells sorted from blood. Subset described: CD45RA+ positively selected. This TCR was recovered from a man between 18 and 29 years old in good health. This chain connects TRBV5-1 to TRBJ2-3; TRBD2 matches 7 bases. The CDR3 nucleotides read TGCGCCAGCAGCGATTTTGGCGGGAGAGTCTCAGATACGCAGTATTTT. Encoded protein: CASSDFGGRVSDTQYF.